The rows below give T cell receptor beta chains drawn from one sample of a study of Graves' ophthalmopathy and Graves' hyperthyroidism. Via MiXCR, TCRdb re-called the multiplex PCR reads, giving one row per CDR3 protein. The sample records 350,000 to 400,000 distinct CDR3 sequences, approximately 15% being singletons. Material for sequencing was peripheral blood. Source of these receptors: a woman between 18 and 29 years old with stable Graves' hyperthyroidism. The CDR3 runs from the conserved cysteine through the conserved F or W. D genes are given only for firm matches. Clone size is not always given. Where it is, it says once, few, many or a class for expanded clones.

abundance: NA
d_gene: NA
j_gene: TRBJ1-5
v_gene: TRBV19
CDR3nt: TGTGCCAGTAGCACTATCGGACAGAGCAATCAGCCCCAGCATTTT
CDR3aa: CASSTIGQSNQPQHF

abundance: many
d_gene: TRBD1
j_gene: TRBJ1-2
v_gene: TRBV12-3/TRBV12-4
CDR3nt: TGTGCCAGCAGTTCCTCGATGGGGGGACAGATATATGGCTACACCTTC
CDR3aa: CASSSSMGGQIYGYTF

abundance: many
d_gene: NA
j_gene: TRBJ1-1
v_gene: TRBV11-3
CDR3nt: TGTGCCAGCAGCTTAGCCTTGATTTCTCCTGAAGCTTTCTTT
CDR3aa: CASSLALISPEAFF

abundance: few
d_gene: NA
j_gene: TRBJ2-7
v_gene: TRBV4-2
CDR3nt: TGTGCCAGCAGCCCCGGGGACGGGGAATACGAGCAGTACTTC
CDR3aa: CASSPGDGEYEQYF

abundance: many
d_gene: NA
j_gene: TRBJ2-5
v_gene: TRBV7-2
CDR3nt: TGTGCCAGCAGCTTAGATCGAGGCGCCGAGACCCAGTACTTC
CDR3aa: CASSLDRGAETQYF

abundance: many
d_gene: NA
j_gene: TRBJ1-1
v_gene: TRBV7-2
CDR3nt: TGTGCCAGCAGCTTAGCCCGGACAGTCACTGAAGCTTTCTTT
CDR3aa: CASSLARTVTEAFF

abundance: NA
d_gene: TRBD1
j_gene: TRBJ1-2
v_gene: TRBV27
CDR3nt: TGTGCCAGCAGTTCCAGAGGGACAGGGGGCTGGTATGGCTACACCTTC
CDR3aa: CASSSRGTGGWYGYTF

abundance: NA
d_gene: TRBD2
j_gene: TRBJ2-7
v_gene: TRBV2
CDR3nt: TGTGCCAGCAGTGAAAGGCGGGAGGGGACGGCGCAGTACTTC
CDR3aa: CASSERREGTAQYF

abundance: many
d_gene: NA
j_gene: TRBJ1-2
v_gene: TRBV6-2/TRBV6-3
CDR3nt: TGTGCCAGCAGACACTATGGCTACACCTTC
CDR3aa: CASRHYGYTF

abundance: many
d_gene: NA
j_gene: TRBJ2-6
v_gene: TRBV20-1
CDR3nt: TGCAGTGCTAGTAGAGGCACAAGCTCTGGGGCCAACGTCCTGACTTTC
CDR3aa: CSASRGTSSGANVLTF

abundance: many
d_gene: NA
j_gene: TRBJ1-1
v_gene: TRBV25-1
CDR3nt: TGTGCCAGCAGTGACCGTTTGGCGGACCAGGTATTCGTCAACACTGAAGCTTTCTTT
CDR3aa: CASSDRLADQVFVNTEAFF

abundance: many
d_gene: TRBD1
j_gene: TRBJ1-5
v_gene: TRBV12-5
CDR3nt: TGTGCTAGTGGTTTGGCCCTACCGGGACAGGGTCATCAGCCCCAGCATTTT
CDR3aa: CASGLALPGQGHQPQHF

abundance: many
d_gene: NA
j_gene: TRBJ1-2
v_gene: TRBV12-3/TRBV12-4
CDR3nt: TGTGCCAGCAGGCAGCCTAACTATGGCTACACCTTC
CDR3aa: CASRQPNYGYTF

abundance: many
d_gene: NA
j_gene: TRBJ1-2
v_gene: TRBV12-3/TRBV12-4
CDR3nt: TGTGCCAGCAGTTTCGACTTTAACTATGGCTACACCTTC
CDR3aa: CASSFDFNYGYTF

abundance: many
d_gene: TRBD1
j_gene: TRBJ1-5
v_gene: TRBV19
CDR3nt: TGTGCCAGTAGTATAGGTGGCAGGGGGCGCGTGGCTCAGCCCCAGCATTTT
CDR3aa: CASSIGGRGRVAQPQHF

abundance: NA
d_gene: NA
j_gene: TRBJ1-1
v_gene: TRBV7-3
CDR3nt: TGTGCCAGCTACCGAGGGGGTGAAGCTTTCTTT
CDR3aa: CASYRGGEAFF

abundance: many
d_gene: NA
j_gene: TRBJ1-2
v_gene: TRBV7-2
CDR3nt: TGTGCCAGCAGCTTATGGCGGGGGGGCATCTATGGCTACACCTTC
CDR3aa: CASSLWRGGIYGYTF

abundance: NA
d_gene: NA
j_gene: TRBJ2-5
v_gene: TRBV6-5
CDR3nt: TGTGCCAGCAGTTCCCCCAGGGCGAACAAAGAGACCCAGTACTTC
CDR3aa: CASSSPRANKETQYF

abundance: NA
d_gene: NA
j_gene: TRBJ1-1
v_gene: TRBV6-1
CDR3nt: TGTGCCAGCACCTCAGGACAGACTTACACTGAAGCTTTCTTT
CDR3aa: CASTSGQTYTEAFF

abundance: NA
d_gene: NA
j_gene: TRBJ1-2
v_gene: TRBV6-1
CDR3nt: TGTGCCAGCAGGGGCGGACAGTCCTATGGCTACACCTTC
CDR3aa: CASRGGQSYGYTF

abundance: many
d_gene: NA
j_gene: TRBJ1-2
v_gene: TRBV2
CDR3nt: TGTGCCAGCAGTGTAAGGGAATCCTATGGCTACACCTTC
CDR3aa: CASSVRESYGYTF

abundance: many
d_gene: NA
j_gene: TRBJ2-2
v_gene: TRBV20-1
CDR3nt: TGCAGTGCTGACCGGAGTTCCGGGGAGCTGTTTTTT
CDR3aa: CSADRSSGELFF

abundance: many
d_gene: NA
j_gene: TRBJ1-1
v_gene: TRBV4-1
CDR3nt: TGCGCCAGCAGCCTTAACCCTGAGGCGTACACTGAAGCTTTCTTT
CDR3aa: CASSLNPEAYTEAFF

abundance: many
d_gene: TRBD1
j_gene: TRBJ2-2
v_gene: TRBV7-9
CDR3nt: TGTGCCAGCAGCTCAAGACAGGGGTTCCCAACCGGGGAGCTGTTTTTT
CDR3aa: CASSSRQGFPTGELFF

abundance: many
d_gene: TRBD1
j_gene: TRBJ2-5
v_gene: TRBV25-1
CDR3nt: TGTGCCAGCAGTGAACCCAGGGGGCTCGGGGAGACCCAGTACTTC
CDR3aa: CASSEPRGLGETQYF

abundance: many
d_gene: NA
j_gene: TRBJ1-5
v_gene: TRBV19
CDR3nt: TGTGCCAGTACATCGGCAACCACTCAGCCCCAGCATTTT
CDR3aa: CASTSATTQPQHF

abundance: NA
d_gene: NA
j_gene: TRBJ1-1
v_gene: TRBV10-1
CDR3nt: TGCGCCAGCAGTGAGTCGTTTTCAGGGGAGAACACTGAAGCTTTCTTT
CDR3aa: CASSESFSGENTEAFF

abundance: many
d_gene: NA
j_gene: TRBJ1-5
v_gene: TRBV4-1
CDR3nt: TGCGCCAGCAGCCAAGATCAGGCAGGGAATCAGCCCCAGCATTTT
CDR3aa: CASSQDQAGNQPQHF

abundance: NA
d_gene: NA
j_gene: TRBJ2-7
v_gene: TRBV9
CDR3nt: TGTGCCAGCAGCCCATCGCTCGGTCTCGTAGCCGAGCAGTACTTC
CDR3aa: CASSPSLGLVAEQYF

abundance: many
d_gene: TRBD2
j_gene: TRBJ2-5
v_gene: TRBV7-2
CDR3nt: TGTGCCAGCAGCTTAGGGATGGGCCGCGGGGGAGAGACCCAGTACTTC
CDR3aa: CASSLGMGRGGETQYF

abundance: many
d_gene: TRBD1
j_gene: TRBJ1-1
v_gene: TRBV12-3/TRBV12-4
CDR3nt: TGTGCCAGCAGTGACCGACAGGGTCGGGACACTGAAGCTTTCTTT
CDR3aa: CASSDRQGRDTEAFF

abundance: many
d_gene: NA
j_gene: TRBJ1-5
v_gene: TRBV19
CDR3nt: TGTGCCAGTCGGGAATCATCGAGGAGCAATCAGCCCCAGCATTTT
CDR3aa: CASRESSRSNQPQHF

abundance: NA
d_gene: NA
j_gene: TRBJ2-7
v_gene: TRBV6-1
CDR3nt: TGTGCCAGCAGTGAACAAAGGGAGTCCTACGAGCAGTACTTC
CDR3aa: CASSEQRESYEQYF

abundance: many
d_gene: TRBD1
j_gene: TRBJ2-4
v_gene: TRBV5-1
CDR3nt: TGCGCCAGCAGCTTGGTCGGGGACAGCCAAGCCAAAAACATTCAGTACTTC
CDR3aa: CASSLVGDSQAKNIQYF

abundance: many
d_gene: TRBD1
j_gene: TRBJ1-1
v_gene: TRBV7-9
CDR3nt: TGTGCCAGCAGCCTAGTCGACAGGGTAGCTTTCTTT
CDR3aa: CASSLVDRVAFF

abundance: many
d_gene: NA
j_gene: TRBJ1-5
v_gene: TRBV19
CDR3nt: TGTGCCAGTACTCGAGACAGGCTTAGCAATCAGCCCCAGCATTTT
CDR3aa: CASTRDRLSNQPQHF

abundance: many
d_gene: NA
j_gene: TRBJ1-1
v_gene: TRBV5-1
CDR3nt: TGCGCCAGCAAAAAACAGGGAAGCTACGGATTTACTGAAGCTTTCTTT
CDR3aa: CASKKQGSYGFTEAFF